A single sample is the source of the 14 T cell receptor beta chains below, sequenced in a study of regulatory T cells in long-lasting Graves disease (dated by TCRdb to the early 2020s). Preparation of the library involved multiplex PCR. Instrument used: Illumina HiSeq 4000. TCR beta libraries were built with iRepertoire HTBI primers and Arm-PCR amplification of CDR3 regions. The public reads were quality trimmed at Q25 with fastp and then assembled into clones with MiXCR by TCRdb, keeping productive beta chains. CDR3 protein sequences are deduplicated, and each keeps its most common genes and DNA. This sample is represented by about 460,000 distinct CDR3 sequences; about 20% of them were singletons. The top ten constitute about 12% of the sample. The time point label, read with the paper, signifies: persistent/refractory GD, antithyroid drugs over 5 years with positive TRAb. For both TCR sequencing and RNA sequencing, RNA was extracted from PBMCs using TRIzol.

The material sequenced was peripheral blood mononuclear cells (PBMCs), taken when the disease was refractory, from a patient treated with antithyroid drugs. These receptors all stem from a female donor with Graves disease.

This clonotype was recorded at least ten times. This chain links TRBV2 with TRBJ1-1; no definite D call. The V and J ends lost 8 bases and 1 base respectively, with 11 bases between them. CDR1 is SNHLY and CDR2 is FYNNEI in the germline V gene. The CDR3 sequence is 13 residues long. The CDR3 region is CASPLRANTEAFF. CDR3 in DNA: TGTGCCAGCCCTTTAAGAGCGAACACTGAAGCTTTCTTT. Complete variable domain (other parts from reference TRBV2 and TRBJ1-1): EPEVTQTPSHQVTQMGQEVILRCVPISNHLYFYWYRQILGQKVEFLVSFYNNEISEKSEIFDDQFSVERPDGSNFTLKIRSTKLEDSAMYFCASPLRANTEAFFGQGTRLTVV.

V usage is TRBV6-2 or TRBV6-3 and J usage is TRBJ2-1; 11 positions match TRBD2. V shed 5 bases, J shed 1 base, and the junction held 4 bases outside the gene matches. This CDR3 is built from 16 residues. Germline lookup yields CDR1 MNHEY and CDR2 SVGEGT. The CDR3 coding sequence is TGTGCCAGCAGTGCGACTAGCGGGGCGTCCTACAATGAGCAGTTCTTC. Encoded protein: CASSATSGASYNEQFF.

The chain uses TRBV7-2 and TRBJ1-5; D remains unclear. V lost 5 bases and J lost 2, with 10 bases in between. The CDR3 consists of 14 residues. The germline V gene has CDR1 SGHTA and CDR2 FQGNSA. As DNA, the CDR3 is TGTGCCAGCAGCCCGTCGAATGGCAATCAGCCCCAGCATTTT. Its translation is CASSPSNGNQPQHF. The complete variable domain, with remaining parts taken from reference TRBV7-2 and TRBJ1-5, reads GAGVSQSPSNKVTEKGKDVELRCDPISGHTALYWYRQSLGQGLEFLIYFQGNSAPDKSGLPSDRFSAERTGGSVSTLTIQRTQQEDSAVYLCASSPSNGNQPQHFGDGTRLSIL.

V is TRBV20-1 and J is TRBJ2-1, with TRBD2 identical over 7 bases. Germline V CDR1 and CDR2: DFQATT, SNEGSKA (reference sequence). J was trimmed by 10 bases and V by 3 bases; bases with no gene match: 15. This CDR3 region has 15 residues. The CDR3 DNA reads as TGCAGTGCTAGCCCTCTGGCGGGAGCCTTCTACGAGCAGTTCTTC. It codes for CSASPLAGAFYEQFF.

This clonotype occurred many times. CDR3 bases: TGTGCCAGCAGCCCCTTGGAACTTCAAGAGACCCAGTACTTC. It is translated as CASSPLELQETQYF. This sequence joins TRBV7-9 and TRBJ2-5; D not resolved. The germline V gene encodes CDR1 SEHNR and CDR2 FQNEAQ (reference sequence). Deletions cut 5 bases from V and 2 bases from J, with 12 bases between. The CDR3 contains 14 residues.

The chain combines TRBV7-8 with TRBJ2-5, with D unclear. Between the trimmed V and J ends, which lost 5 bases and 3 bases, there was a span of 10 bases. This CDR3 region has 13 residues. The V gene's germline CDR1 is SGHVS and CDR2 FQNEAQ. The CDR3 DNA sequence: TGTGCCAGCAGCCCATACAACGAAGAGACCCAGTACTTC. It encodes CASSPYNEETQYF.

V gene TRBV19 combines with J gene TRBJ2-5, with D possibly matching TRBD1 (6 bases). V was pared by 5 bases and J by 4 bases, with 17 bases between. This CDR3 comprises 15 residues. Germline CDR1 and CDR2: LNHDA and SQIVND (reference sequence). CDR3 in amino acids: CASSSLQGLGETQYF. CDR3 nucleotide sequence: TGTGCCAGTAGTTCCCTACAGGGCCTGGGAGAGACCCAGTACTTC.

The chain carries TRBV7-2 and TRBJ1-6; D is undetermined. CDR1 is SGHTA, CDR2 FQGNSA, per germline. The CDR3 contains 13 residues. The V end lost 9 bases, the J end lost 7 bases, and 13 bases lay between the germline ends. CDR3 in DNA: TGTGCCAGTTGGCGCCCGGGAAATTCACCCCTCCACTTT. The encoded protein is CASWRPGNSPLHF.

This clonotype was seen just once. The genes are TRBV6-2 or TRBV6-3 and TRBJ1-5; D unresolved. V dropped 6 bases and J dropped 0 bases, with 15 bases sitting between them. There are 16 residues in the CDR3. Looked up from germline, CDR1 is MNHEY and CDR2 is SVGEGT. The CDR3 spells CASSLLWVHSNQPQHF. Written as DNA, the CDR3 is TGTGCCAGCAGCCTCCTCTGGGTCCATAGCAATCAGCCCCAGCATTTT.

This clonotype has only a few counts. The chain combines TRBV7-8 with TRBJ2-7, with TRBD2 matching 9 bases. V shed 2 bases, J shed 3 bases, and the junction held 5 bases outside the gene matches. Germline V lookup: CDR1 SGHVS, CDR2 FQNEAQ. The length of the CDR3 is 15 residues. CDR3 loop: CASSLSAGGHYEQYF. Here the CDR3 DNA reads TGTGCCAGCAGCTTATCGGCGGGGGGGCACTACGAGCAGTACTTC.

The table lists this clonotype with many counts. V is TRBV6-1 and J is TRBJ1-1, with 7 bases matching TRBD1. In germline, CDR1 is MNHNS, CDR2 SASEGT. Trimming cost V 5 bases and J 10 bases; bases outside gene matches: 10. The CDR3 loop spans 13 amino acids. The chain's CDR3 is CASSIDREGRAFF. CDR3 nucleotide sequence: TGTGCCAGCAGTATAGACAGGGAAGGTCGAGCTTTCTTT.

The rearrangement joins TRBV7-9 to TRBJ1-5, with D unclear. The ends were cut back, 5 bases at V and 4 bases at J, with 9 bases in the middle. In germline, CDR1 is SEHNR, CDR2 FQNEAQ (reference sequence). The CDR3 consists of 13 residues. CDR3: CASSPLGNQPQHF. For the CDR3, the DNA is TGTGCCAGCAGCCCGTTGGGGAATCAGCCCCAGCATTTT.

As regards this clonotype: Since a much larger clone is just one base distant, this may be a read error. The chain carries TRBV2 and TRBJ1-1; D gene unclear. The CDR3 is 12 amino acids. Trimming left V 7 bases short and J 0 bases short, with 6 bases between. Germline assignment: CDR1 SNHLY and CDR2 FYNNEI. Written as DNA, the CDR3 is TGTGCCAGCACAATAGTGAACACTGAAGCTTTCTTT. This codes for CASTIVNTEAFF.

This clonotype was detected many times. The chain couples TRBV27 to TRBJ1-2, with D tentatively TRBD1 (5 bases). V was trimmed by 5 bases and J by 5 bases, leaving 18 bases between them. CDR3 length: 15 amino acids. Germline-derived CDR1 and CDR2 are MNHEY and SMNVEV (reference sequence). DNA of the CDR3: TGTGCCAGCAGTCCCACGTTCAGGGTAGGGTATGGCTACACCTTC. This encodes CASSPTFRVGYGYTF.